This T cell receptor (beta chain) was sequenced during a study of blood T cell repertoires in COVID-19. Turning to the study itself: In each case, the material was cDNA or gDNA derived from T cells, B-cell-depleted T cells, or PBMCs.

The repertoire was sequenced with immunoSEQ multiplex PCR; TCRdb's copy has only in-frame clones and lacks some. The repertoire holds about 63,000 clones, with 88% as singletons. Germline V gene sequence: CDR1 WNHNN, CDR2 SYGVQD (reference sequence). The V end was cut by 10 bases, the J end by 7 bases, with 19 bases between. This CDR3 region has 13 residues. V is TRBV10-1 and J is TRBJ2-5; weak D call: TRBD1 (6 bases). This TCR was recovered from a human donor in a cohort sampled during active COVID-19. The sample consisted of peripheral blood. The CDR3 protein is CATQRGWGRTQYF. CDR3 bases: TGCGCCACCCAGAGAGGGTGGGGGCGGACCCAGTACTTC.